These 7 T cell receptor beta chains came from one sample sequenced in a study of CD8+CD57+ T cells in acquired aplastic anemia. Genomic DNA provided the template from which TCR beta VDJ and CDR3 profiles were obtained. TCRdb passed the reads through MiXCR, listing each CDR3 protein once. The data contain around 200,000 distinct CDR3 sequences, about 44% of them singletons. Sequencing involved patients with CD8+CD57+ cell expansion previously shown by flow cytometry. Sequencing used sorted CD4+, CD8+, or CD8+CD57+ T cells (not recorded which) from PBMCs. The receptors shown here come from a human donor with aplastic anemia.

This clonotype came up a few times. CDR3 coding DNA: TGTGCCAGTAGTAAAACAGGCGGTATCACGTCTGAAGCTTTCTTT. Translating gives CASSKTGGITSEAFF. The chain joins TRBV19 to TRBJ1-1, with D maybe TRBD1 (5 bases). V was trimmed by 4 bases and J by 6 bases, leaving 18 bases between them. This CDR3 has 15 residues. Germline assignment: CDR1 LNHDA and CDR2 SQIVND (reference sequence).

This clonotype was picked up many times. The CDR3 region has the DNA TGTGCCAGCAGTGAAAGGGGGGGGGAAAAACTGTTTTTT. It translates to CASSERGGEKLFF. V and J are TRBV2 and TRBJ1-4, with D possibly matching TRBD1 (6 bases). Germline V CDR1 and CDR2: SNHLY, FYNNEI. The CDR3 is made up of 13 amino acids. V was pared by 2 bases and J by 8 bases, with 9 bases between.

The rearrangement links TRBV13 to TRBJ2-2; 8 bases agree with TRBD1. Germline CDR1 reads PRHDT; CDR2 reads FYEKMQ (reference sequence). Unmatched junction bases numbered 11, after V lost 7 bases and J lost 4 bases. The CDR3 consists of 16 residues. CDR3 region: CASTSVVQGATGELFF. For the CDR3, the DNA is TGTGCCAGCACGTCGGTCGTCCAGGGGGCCACCGGGGAGCTGTTTTTT.

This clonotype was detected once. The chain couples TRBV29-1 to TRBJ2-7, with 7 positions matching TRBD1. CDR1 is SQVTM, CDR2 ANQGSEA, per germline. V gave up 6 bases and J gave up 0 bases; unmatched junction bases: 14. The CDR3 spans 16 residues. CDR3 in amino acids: CSVAGTEKTLSYEQYF. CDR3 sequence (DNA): TGCAGCGTCGCCGGGACAGAAAAGACACTCTCCTACGAGCAGTACTTC.

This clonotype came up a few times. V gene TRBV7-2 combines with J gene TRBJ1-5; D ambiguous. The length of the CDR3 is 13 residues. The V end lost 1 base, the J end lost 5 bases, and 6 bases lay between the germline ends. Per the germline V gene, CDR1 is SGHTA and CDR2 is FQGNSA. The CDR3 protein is CASSLGEDQPQHF. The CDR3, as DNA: TGTGCCAGCAGCTTAGGGGAGGATCAGCCCCAGCATTTT.

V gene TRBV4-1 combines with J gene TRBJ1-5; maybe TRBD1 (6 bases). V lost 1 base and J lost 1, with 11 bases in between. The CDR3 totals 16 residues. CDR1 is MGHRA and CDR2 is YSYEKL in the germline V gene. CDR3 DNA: TGCGCCAGCAGCCAAGCCTCAGGGGCCAGCAATCAGCCCCAGCATTTT. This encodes CASSQASGASNQPQHF.

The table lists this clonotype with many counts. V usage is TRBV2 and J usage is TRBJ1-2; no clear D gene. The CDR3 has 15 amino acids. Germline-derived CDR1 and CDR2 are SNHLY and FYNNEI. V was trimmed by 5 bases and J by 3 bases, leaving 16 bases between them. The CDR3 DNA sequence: TGTGCCAGCAGTCCTCGGAGTAGGGTTGACTATGGCTACACCTTC. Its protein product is CASSPRSRVDYGYTF.